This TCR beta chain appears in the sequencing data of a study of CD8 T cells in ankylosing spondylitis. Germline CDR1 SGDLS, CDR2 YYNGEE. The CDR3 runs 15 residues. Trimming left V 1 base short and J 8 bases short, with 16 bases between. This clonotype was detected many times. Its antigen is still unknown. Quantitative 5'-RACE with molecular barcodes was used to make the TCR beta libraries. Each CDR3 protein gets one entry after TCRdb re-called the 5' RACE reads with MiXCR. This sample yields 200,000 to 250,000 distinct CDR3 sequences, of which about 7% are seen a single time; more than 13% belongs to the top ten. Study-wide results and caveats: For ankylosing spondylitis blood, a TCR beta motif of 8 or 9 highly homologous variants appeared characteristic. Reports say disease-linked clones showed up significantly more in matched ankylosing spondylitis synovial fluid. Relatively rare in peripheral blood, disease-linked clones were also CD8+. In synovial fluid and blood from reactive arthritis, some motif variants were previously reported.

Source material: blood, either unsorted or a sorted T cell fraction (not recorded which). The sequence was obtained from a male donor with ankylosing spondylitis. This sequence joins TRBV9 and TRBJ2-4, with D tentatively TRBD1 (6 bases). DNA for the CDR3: TGTGCCAGCAGCGTACAGGGGCGGTGGAAGGACATTCAGTACTTC. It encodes CASSVQGRWKDIQYF.